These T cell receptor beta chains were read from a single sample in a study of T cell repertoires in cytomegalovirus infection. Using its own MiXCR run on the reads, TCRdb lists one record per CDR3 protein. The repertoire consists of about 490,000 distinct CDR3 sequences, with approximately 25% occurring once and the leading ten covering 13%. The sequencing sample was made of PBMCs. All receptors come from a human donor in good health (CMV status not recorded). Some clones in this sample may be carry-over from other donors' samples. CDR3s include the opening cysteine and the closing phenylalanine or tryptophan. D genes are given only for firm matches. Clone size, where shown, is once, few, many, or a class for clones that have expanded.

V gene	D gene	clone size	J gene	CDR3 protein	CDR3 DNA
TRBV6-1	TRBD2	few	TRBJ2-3	CASSPRSGRADTQYF	TGTGCCAGCAGCCCGAGGAGTGGGAGGGCTGATACGCAGTATTTT
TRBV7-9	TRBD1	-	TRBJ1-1	CAGVGGTGMNTEAFF	TGTGCCGGGGTTGGAGGGACAGGGATGAACACTGAAGCTTTCTTT
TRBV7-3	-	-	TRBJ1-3	CASGLGVDGNTIYF	TGTGCCAGCGGATTAGGGGTAGACGGAAACACCATATATTTT
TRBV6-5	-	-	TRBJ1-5	CASSQDRISNQPQHF	TGTGCCAGCAGTCAGGACAGAATTAGCAATCAGCCCCAGCATTTT
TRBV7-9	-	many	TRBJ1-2	CASSPRTDSGYTF	TGTGCCAGCAGCCCCAGGACAGATTCTGGCTACACCTTC
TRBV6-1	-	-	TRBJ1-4	CASSVYGAAATNEKLFF	TGTGCCAGCAGTGTCTACGGGGCAGCAGCAACTAATGAAAAACTGTTTTTT
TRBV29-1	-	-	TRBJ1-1	CSVERGGTEAFF	TGCAGCGTTGAACGGGGGGGCACTGAAGCTTTCTTT
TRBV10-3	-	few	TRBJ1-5	CAISESLLAGSNQPQHF	TGTGCCATCAGTGAGTCGCTTCTGGCGGGTAGCAATCAGCCCCAGCATTTT
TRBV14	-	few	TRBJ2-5	CASSQDWGLGETQYF	TGTGCCAGCAGCCAAGATTGGGGGCTTGGGGAGACCCAGTACTTC
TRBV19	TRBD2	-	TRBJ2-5	CASTFTGTSYETQYF	TGTGCCAGTACTTTTACCGGGACTAGTTACGAGACCCAGTACTTC